A selection of T cell receptor beta chains follows, all from one sample in a study of beta chain features in type 1 diabetes. The data were produced by immunoSEQ multiplex PCR, yet TCRdb's version contains in-frame clones alone and is incomplete. The table has nearly 700,000 clones, roughly 12% seen once. Sequenced: naive CD4+ T cells from blood. All receptors come from a young man with type 1 diabetes. Both conserved end residues are part of each CDR3. A D gene is named only where the DNA matches it firmly. Rows give clone size only sometimes, using once, few, many, or a class for an expanded clone.

V,J,D,size,CDR3,DNA
TRBV25-1,TRBJ1-2,-,few,CASSRDNNYGYTF,TGTGCCAGCAGTCGGGACAATAACTATGGCTACACCTTC
TRBV5-1,TRBJ1-1,-,few,CASSLEGSEAFF,TGCGCCAGCAGCTTGGAAGGGTCTGAAGCTTTCTTT
TRBV9,TRBJ1-1,TRBD1,-,CASSPGTANTEAFF,TGTGCCAGCAGCCCCGGGACAGCGAACACTGAAGCTTTCTTT
TRBV11-2,TRBJ2-3,-,-,CASSLVSGAADTQYF,TGTGCCAGCAGCTTAGTATCAGGGGCGGCAGATACGCAGTATTTT
TRBV9,TRBJ1-5,-,few,CASSVSGRDQPQHF,TGTGCCAGCAGCGTTAGTGGGCGCGACCAGCCCCAGCATTTT
TRBV29-1,TRBJ2-7,TRBD1,-,CSVGTGEAYEQYF,TGCAGCGTTGGGACAGGGGAGGCCTACGAGCAGTACTTC
TRBV27,TRBJ2-3,TRBD1,-,CASSFRGPRWDTQYF,TGTGCCAGCAGTTTCAGGGGGCCCAGGTGGGATACGCAGTATTTT
TRBV6-1,TRBJ1-1,TRBD1,-,CASTRTGPNTEAFF,TGTGCCAGCACCAGGACAGGACCGAACACTGAAGCTTTCTTT
TRBV5-6,TRBJ2-7,-,few,CASNPSGRRRSEQYF,TGTGCCAGCAACCCCTCCGGGCGCAGAAGGTCCGAGCAGTACTTC
TRBV10-3,TRBJ1-2,-,-,CAISASGTLANYGYTF,TGTGCCATCAGTGCCTCCGGGACACTAGCTAACTATGGCTACACCTTC
TRBV7-9,TRBJ1-1,-,-,CASSRQQNTEAFF,TGTGCCAGCAGTCGACAGCAGAACACTGAAGCTTTCTTT
TRBV7-9,TRBJ1-2,TRBD1,-,CASSLAAGQGTGGYTF,TGTGCCAGCAGCTTAGCTGCAGGACAGGGCACGGGTGGCTACACCTTC
TRBV30,TRBJ2-3,-,few,CAWSVGIVKTDTQYF,TGTGCCTGGAGTGTAGGTATCGTTAAGACAGATACGCAGTATTTT
TRBV10-1,TRBJ2-2,-,-,CASSEGSGELFF,TGCGCCAGCAGTGAGGGCTCCGGGGAGCTGTTTTTT
TRBV4-1,TRBJ2-2,-,-,CASSPWLASGTGELFF,TGTGCCAGCAGCCCCTGGCTCGCGTCGGGCACCGGGGAGCTGTTTTTT
TRBV5-1,TRBJ2-3,TRBD2,few,CASSSGAFTDTQYF,TGCGCCAGCAGTAGCGGGGCCTTCACAGATACGCAGTATTTT
TRBV6-5,TRBJ2-7,-,-,CASSYSRPPDGQYF,TGTGCCAGCAGTTACTCGAGACCCCCCGACGGGCAGTACTTC
TRBV9,TRBJ2-1,-,-,CASSVAGAGASYNEQFF,TGTGCCAGCAGCGTAGCTGGTGCAGGGGCCTCCTACAATGAGCAGTTCTTC
TRBV30,TRBJ1-4,-,-,CACQGGVSEKLFF,TGTGCCTGTCAAGGGGGAGTCAGCGAAAAACTGTTTTTT
TRBV9,TRBJ2-2,-,-,CASSVTGNTGELFF,TGTGCCAGCAGCGTTACTGGAAACACCGGGGAGCTGTTTTTT
TRBV6-5,TRBJ2-2,-,few,CATSLVDGELFF,TGTGCCACCAGTTTGGTAGACGGGGAGCTGTTTTTT
TRBV6-5,TRBJ2-3,TRBD2,few,CASSYSAGARTDTQYF,TGTGCCAGCAGTTACTCAGCGGGGGCCCGCACAGATACGCAGTATTTT
TRBV9,TRBJ2-1,TRBD2,few,CASSPPGTSGFNEQFF,TGTGCCAGCAGCCCTCCCGGGACTAGCGGGTTCAATGAGCAGTTCTTC
TRBV14,TRBJ1-6,TRBD1,few,CASSQDDRAYSPLHF,TGTGCCAGCAGCCAAGATGACAGGGCGTATTCACCCCTCCACTTT
TRBV25-1,TRBJ2-5,-,-,CASSEQAQETQYF,TGTGCCAGCAGTGAGCAGGCCCAAGAGACCCAGTACTTC
TRBV7-9,TRBJ1-5,-,-,CASSAQGLGNNQPQHF,TGTGCCAGCAGCGCCCAGGGCCTGGGGAACAATCAGCCCCAGCATTTT
TRBV7-9,TRBJ1-4,-,few,CASSRPDTEKLFF,TGTGCCAGCAGCCGACCTGACACCGAAAAACTGTTTTTT
TRBV18,TRBJ2-3,TRBD1,-,CASSPWDSSTDTQYF,TGTGCCAGCTCACCATGGGACAGTTCCACAGATACGCAGTATTTT
TRBV7-3,TRBJ2-5,-,few,CASSPRQGGETQYF,TGTGCCAGCAGCCCACGACAGGGAGGGGAGACCCAGTACTTC
TRBV9,TRBJ1-1,-,few,CASSVAPGLAGTEAFF,TGTGCCAGCAGCGTCGCTCCGGGACTCGCGGGCACTGAAGCTTTCTTT
TRBV30,TRBJ1-3,-,few,CAWSVRAGDGNTIYF,TGTGCCTGGAGTGTACGAGCAGGGGACGGAAACACCATATATTTT
TRBV5-4,TRBJ2-1,-,few,CASSPGLGSTGSYNEQFF,TGTGCCAGCAGCCCCGGTCTCGGATCTACAGGCTCCTACAATGAGCAGTTCTTC
TRBV19,TRBJ1-5,-,-,CASSIAASQPQHF,TGTGCCAGTAGTATAGCAGCCAGCCAGCCCCAGCATTTT
TRBV19,TRBJ1-1,-,-,CASSMGPRTEAFF,TGTGCCAGTAGTATGGGACCAAGGACTGAAGCTTTCTTT
TRBV5-1,TRBJ2-5,TRBD2,few,CASSRLVAGGEETQYF,TGCGCCAGCAGCCGGCTCGTTGCGGGGGGCGAGGAGACCCAGTACTTC
TRBV7-3,TRBJ1-2,-,few,CATVGGGDFGYTF,TGTGCCACCGTTGGCGGGGGCGACTTTGGCTACACCTTC
TRBV7-9,TRBJ2-1,-,-,CASSLGRGTTAHEQFF,TGTGCCAGCAGCTTAGGCAGGGGGACTACGGCCCATGAGCAGTTCTTC
TRBV14,TRBJ2-4,TRBD1,many,CASSPGTGSNIQYF,TGTGCCAGCAGCCCCGGGACAGGGTCCAACATTCAGTACTTC
TRBV12-5,TRBJ2-1,TRBD2,few,CASGLVLGPRFTSGGVLRNEQFF,TGTGCTAGTGGTTTGGTACTAGGCCCCCGCTTTACTAGCGGGGGGGTCCTTAGGAATGAGCAGTTCTTC
TRBV9,TRBJ1-2,-,-,CASSPDPNYGYTF,TGTGCCAGCAGTCCTGACCCTAACTATGGCTACACCTTC
TRBV6-5,TRBJ2-3,TRBD2,-,CASSPSGGDTQYF,TGTGCCAGCTCTCCATCGGGGGGGGATACGCAGTATTTT
TRBV7-2,TRBJ2-7,-,few,CASSLVPPGAQQYF,TGTGCCAGCAGCTTAGTTCCACCCGGGGCACAGCAGTACTTC
TRBV30,TRBJ1-2,TRBD1,few,CAAGQAYTF,TGTGCCGCCGGACAGGCGTACACCTTC
TRBV29-1,TRBJ2-5,-,few,CSVEVIPTETQYF,TGCAGCGTTGAAGTAATCCCGACAGAGACCCAGTACTTC
TRBV10-3,TRBJ1-3,-,few,CAISESGGGNTIYF,TGTGCCATCAGTGAGTCAGGAGGCGGAAACACCATATATTTT
TRBV9,TRBJ2-3,TRBD2,few,CASSPGLAGGPRTDTQYF,TGTGCCAGCAGCCCAGGACTAGCGGGGGGGCCTAGGACAGATACGCAGTATTTT
TRBV30,TRBJ2-1,-,many,CAWSRADNEQFF,TGTGCCTGGAGTCGGGCGGACAATGAGCAGTTCTTC
TRBV4-1,TRBJ2-2,TRBD1,-,CASSLGQGAGGELFF,TGCGCCAGCAGCCTGGGACAGGGGGCAGGCGGGGAGCTGTTTTTT
TRBV7-9,TRBJ1-1,TRBD1,few,CASSPGQGAWMTEAFF,TGTGCCAGCAGCCCCGGACAGGGGGCTTGGATGACTGAAGCTTTCTTT
TRBV18,TRBJ1-4,-,-,CASSPGTGATNEKLFF,TGTGCCAGCTCACCAGGGACTGGAGCAACTAATGAAAAACTGTTTTTT
TRBV9,TRBJ2-4,-,few,CASSPVVAGNGKNIQYF,TGTGCCAGCAGCCCCGTTGTGGCGGGGAATGGCAAAAACATTCAGTACTTC
TRBV6-1,TRBJ2-3,TRBD1,-,CASSEDTSGGADTQYF,TGTGCCAGCAGTGAAGACACGTCAGGGGGCGCAGATACGCAGTATTTT
TRBV7-9,TRBJ2-1,-,few,CASSSLYNEQFF,TGTGCCAGCAGCTCCCTATACAATGAGCAGTTCTTC
TRBV2,TRBJ1-2,-,-,CASRRTVEYGYTF,TGTGCCAGTAGACGGACAGTTGAATATGGCTACACCTTC
TRBV25-1,TRBJ2-2,-,-,CASSEQVAGELFF,TGTGCCAGCAGTGAGCAGGTCGCCGGGGAGCTGTTTTTT
TRBV15,TRBJ2-7,-,few,CATSRDPSSYEQYF,TGTGCCACCAGCAGAGATCCGAGCTCCTACGAGCAGTACTTC
TRBV13,TRBJ2-5,-,few,CASSFRAGETQYF,TGTGCCAGCAGCTTCCGGGCTGGGGAGACCCAGTACTTC